The 28 T cell receptor beta chains presented below share a single source sample, sequenced in a study of T cell responses to AZD1222 COVID-19 vaccine. Some clones are missing from TCRdb's copy, which holds only in-frame ones; the method was immunoSEQ multiplex PCR. The sample consists of some 120,000 clones, about nine tenths of them appearing once. The material sequenced was peripheral blood, taken on day 0 of MenACWY control vaccination. The receptors here all came from an adult in good health.

The chain has TRBV27 and TRBJ1-3; D remains ambiguous. Germline V gene lookup returns CDR1 MNHEY and CDR2 SMNVEV (reference sequence). The V and J ends lost 10 bases and 4 bases respectively, with 14 bases between them. The CDR3 runs to 13 residues. CDR3 bases: TGTGCCAAATGGGTCAGAGACGGAAACACCATATATTTT. Translation gives CAKWVRDGNTIYF.

This chain connects TRBV10-2 to TRBJ2-1; 10 bases are a match to TRBD2. This CDR3 contains 16 residues. Trimming removed 2 bases from V and 4 bases from J; junction bases left unmatched: 5. Germline values: CDR1 WSHSY, CDR2 SAAADI. The CDR3 spells CASSEATSGFYNEQFF. The CDR3 DNA reads as TGCGCCAGCAGTGAGGCGACTAGCGGGTTTTACAATGAGCAGTTCTTC.

The V call is TRBV7-2, the J call TRBJ2-3; the D is unclear. This CDR3 is built from 17 residues. V dropped 0 bases and J dropped 0 bases, with 13 bases sitting between them. Germline assignment: CDR1 SGHTA and CDR2 FQGNSA. The CDR3 nucleotides read TGTGCCAGCAGCTTAGCGAGTGTAAGAACTAGCACAGATACGCAGTATTTT. Translation: CASSLASVRTSTDTQYF.

The V gene is TRBV7-9, the J gene TRBJ2-3; D might be TRBD2 (7 bases). CDR1 and CDR2 from the germline V gene are SEHNR and FQNEAQ (reference sequence). V was clipped by 7 bases and J by 4 bases, with 18 bases between them. This CDR3 is 15 amino acids long. CDR3 DNA sequence: TGTGCCAGCACTGAACGAACAGGGAGGGCAGATACGCAGTATTTT. This codes for CASTERTGRADTQYF.

CDR3 residues: CASSQDFQGNTEAFF. The CDR3 nucleotides read TGTGCCAGCAGCCAAGATTTTCAGGGGAACACTGAAGCTTTCTTT. The chain has TRBV3-1 (or the pseudogene TRBV3-2) and TRBJ1-1; maybe TRBD1 (5 bases). The V end was cut by 0 bases, the J end by 1 base, with 9 bases between. The CDR3 has 15 amino acids. CDR1 LGHDT and CDR2 YNNKEL come from the germline V gene (reference sequence).

The chain carries TRBV11-2 and TRBJ2-7, with 9 bases matching TRBD2. The CDR3 spans 15 residues. The V and J ends lost 5 bases and 3 bases, in that order; junction bases with no gene match: 8. The V gene's germline CDR1 is SGHAT and CDR2 FQNNGV. The CDR3 protein is CASSRDLAGNYEQYF. For the CDR3, the DNA is TGTGCCAGCAGCCGTGACCTAGCGGGAAACTACGAGCAGTACTTC.

The V gene is TRBV12-3 or TRBV12-4, the J gene TRBJ2-7; a possible D gene is TRBD2 (6 bases). The CDR3 spans 12 residues. With 5 bases removed from V and 5 bases from J, the gap between germline ends came to 10 bases. The CDR3 nucleotides read TGTGCCAGCAGTCCCACTAGCAACGAGCAGTACTTC. Encoded protein: CASSPTSNEQYF.

The chain links TRBV7-9 to TRBJ2-6; TRBD1 matches 8 bases. Trimming took 4 bases from V and 4 from J; bases not matched to a gene: 15. Germline CDR1 reads SEHNR; CDR2 reads FQNEAQ (reference sequence). The CDR3 contains 19 residues. The CDR3 sequence: CASSSRTGKGPGGANVLTF. CDR3 DNA sequence: TGTGCCAGCAGCTCAAGGACAGGGAAGGGGCCTGGAGGGGCCAACGTCCTGACTTTC.

This rearrangement joins TRBV19 to TRBJ2-1; no clear D. The CDR3 sequence is 17 residues long. V shed 1 base and J shed 4 bases, with 17 bases lying between them. CDR1 is LNHDA, CDR2 SQIVND, per germline (reference sequence). The CDR3 is CASSIGFLSDYYNEQFF. The CDR3 region has the DNA TGTGCCAGTAGTATAGGGTTCCTCAGTGATTATTACAATGAGCAGTTCTTC.

The rearrangement links TRBV30 to TRBJ2-5, with TRBD2 matching over 8 bases. V was clipped by 3 bases and J by 2 bases; unmatched bases: 8. Germline CDR1 reads GTSNPN; CDR2 reads SVGIG (reference sequence). There are 15 residues in the CDR3. DNA for the CDR3: TGTGCCTGGAGCCTGACGGGAGGGGCACAAGAGACCCAGTACTTC. Translated, it gives CAWSLTGGAQETQYF.

The gene calls are TRBV28 and TRBJ2-3; TRBD1 matches 11 bases. The germline CDR1 and CDR2 sequences are MDHEN and SYDVKM. This CDR3 is 15 amino acids long. V dropped 7 bases and J dropped 6; count of bases not matched to a gene: 9. The CDR3 sequence is CASTSRGTGGDTQYF. CDR3 sequence (DNA): TGTGCCAGCACATCGCGCGGGACAGGGGGGGATACGCAGTATTTT.

The V call is TRBV29-1, the J call TRBJ2-5, with D possibly matching TRBD1 (6 bases). CDR1 and CDR2 (germline): SQVTM, ANQGSEA. The CDR3 has 14 residues. Trimming cost V 2 bases and J 5 bases, with 15 bases left between them. CDR3 DNA sequence: TGCAGCGTTGAACTAATACAGGGTGGTGAGACCCAGTACTTC. Translated, it gives CSVELIQGGETQYF.

This clone appeared a few times. The chain joins TRBV3-1 (or the pseudogene TRBV3-2) to TRBJ1-6, with 7 bases matching TRBD1. V lost 1 base, J lost 7 bases, and 1 base stayed unmatched. The CDR3 has 14 residues. Germline V gene lookup returns CDR1 LGHDT and CDR2 YNNKEL (reference sequence). CDR3 amino acids: CASSQVRGNSPLHF. DNA for the CDR3: TGTGCCAGCAGCCAAGTCAGGGGGAATTCACCCCTCCACTTT.

The chain has TRBV28 and TRBJ1-4, with 12 bases fitting TRBD1. Germline CDR1 and CDR2: MDHEN and SYDVKM. Trimming removed 7 bases from V and 4 bases from J; junction bases left unmatched: 7. The CDR3 is made up of 16 amino acids. The CDR3 coding sequence is TGTGCCAGCAACACCGGGACAGGGGGCCGTAATGAAAAACTGTTTTTT. Residues: CASNTGTGGRNEKLFF.

The chain links TRBV2 to TRBJ2-3; D gene uncertain. Looked up from germline, CDR1 is SNHLY and CDR2 is FYNNEI. V was shortened by 3 bases and J by 4 bases, with 11 bases between the two germline ends. CDR3 length: 14 amino acids. CDR3 sequence reads: CASSDRLRADTQYF. Written as DNA, the CDR3 is TGTGCCAGCAGTGATAGACTGCGCGCAGATACGCAGTATTTT.

In its sample, this clone was seen once. The gene calls are TRBV3-1 (or the pseudogene TRBV3-2) and TRBJ2-1; 16 nucleotides agree with TRBD2. Germline V gives CDR1 LGHDT, CDR2 YNNKEL (reference sequence). The length of the CDR3 is 19 residues. V dropped 1 base and J dropped 4; count of bases not matched to a gene: 7. CDR3 loop: CASSQVGTSGRAGYNEQFF. CDR3 DNA: TGTGCCAGCAGCCAAGTAGGGACTAGCGGGAGGGCGGGTTACAATGAGCAGTTCTTC.

The chain carries TRBV7-2 and TRBJ1-2; 8 bases are shared with TRBD1. The CDR3 extends over 18 amino acids. Germline V lookup: CDR1 SGHTA, CDR2 FQGNSA. J lost 4 bases, V lost 0 bases, and 13 bases had no gene match. Written as DNA, the CDR3 is TGTGCCAGCAGCTTAGCTCTCCAGGGGGCCCGAATCGGCTATGGCTACACCTTC. Protein: CASSLALQGARIGYGYTF.

This chain uses TRBV3-1 (or the pseudogene TRBV3-2) with TRBJ2-7, with D perhaps matching TRBD2 (5 bases). This CDR3 region has 14 residues. Germline-derived CDR1 and CDR2 are LGHDT and YNNKEL (reference sequence). V was pared by 7 bases and J by 2 bases, with 15 bases between. The CDR3: CASTRGEGPYEQYF. DNA of the CDR3: TGTGCCAGCACCCGGGGTGAGGGCCCCTACGAGCAGTACTTC.

A single count supports this clone. The rearrangement uses TRBV29-1 and TRBJ2-3, with 9 bases fitting TRBD1. V dropped 3 bases and J dropped 2; count of bases not matched to a gene: 6. Germline V CDR1 and CDR2: SQVTM, ANQGSEA. The CDR3 consists of 15 residues. Here the CDR3 reads CSVEKQGAVTDTQYF. In DNA, the CDR3 is TGCAGCGTTGAGAAACAGGGGGCCGTCACAGATACGCAGTATTTT.

This CDR3 is CASSLSGFQPYEQYF. CDR3 coding DNA: TGTGCCAGCTCCCTCAGTGGATTTCAACCCTACGAGCAGTACTTC. The J gene is TRBJ2-7, the V gene TRBV18; D is ambiguous. This CDR3 has 15 residues. Trimming shortened V by 6 bases and J by 2 bases, and 17 bases separated the two germline ends. The germline V gene has CDR1 KGHSH and CDR2 LQKENI.

This sequence joins TRBV29-1 and TRBJ2-4; the D is unclear. Germline V lookup: CDR1 SQVTM, CDR2 ANQGSEA. This CDR3 comprises 17 residues. V was clipped by 4 bases and J by 5 bases, with 24 bases between them. This chain's CDR3 is CSVVGGQLGLSENIQYF. The CDR3 coding sequence is TGCAGCGTTGTCGGTGGGCAGTTAGGATTGTCGGAAAACATTCAGTACTTC. The variable domain in full, with the rest retrieved from reference TRBV29-1 and TRBJ2-4, is SAVISQKPSRDICQRGTSLTIQCQVDSQVTMMFWYRQQPGQSLTLIATANQGSEATYESGFVIDKFPISRPNLTFSTLTVSNMSPEDSSIYLCSVVGGQLGLSENIQYFGAGTRLSVL.

The chain carries TRBV30 and TRBJ1-1; TRBD1 agrees at 8 bases. With 4 bases clipped from V and 1 base from J, the junction kept 8 bases outside the gene matches. In germline, CDR1 is GTSNPN, CDR2 SVGIG (reference sequence). This CDR3 is built from 15 residues. CDR3 region: CAWTPGQATNTEAFF. DNA of the CDR3: TGTGCCTGGACCCCGGGACAGGCCACGAACACTGAAGCTTTCTTT.

The chain recombines TRBV28 with TRBJ2-6, with unresolved D. The germline CDR1 and CDR2 sequences are MDHEN and SYDVKM. The germline V and J ends were trimmed by 10 bases and 0 bases, with 13 bases remaining between them. The CDR3 spans 15 residues. CDR3 protein: CATKGGSSGANVLTF. CDR3 coding DNA: TGTGCCACTAAGGGCGGTAGCTCTGGGGCCAACGTCCTGACTTTC.

This chain connects TRBV19 to TRBJ2-2; D might be TRBD2 (6 bases). Germline V CDR1 and CDR2: LNHDA, SQIVND (reference sequence). Trimming pared 6 bases from V and 4 bases from J, leaving 12 bases between. CDR3 length: 14 amino acids. DNA for the CDR3: TGTGCCAGTAGGGCTGGGGGGTTCACCGGGGAGCTGTTTTTT. It is translated as CASRAGGFTGELFF.

The chain uses TRBV6-5 and TRBJ2-3; no firm D call. The CDR3 contains 14 residues. The V gene's germline CDR1 is MNHEY and CDR2 SVGAGI. V was shortened by 0 bases and J by 3 bases, with 7 bases between the two germline ends. CDR3 region: CASSYSSSTDTQYF. The CDR3 DNA follows: TGTGCCAGCAGTTACTCGAGTTCGACAGATACGCAGTATTTT.

This clone was picked up one time. V is TRBV28 and J is TRBJ2-7; D is undetermined. The CDR3 runs 11 residues. CDR1 is MDHEN, CDR2 SYDVKM, per germline. V lost 3 bases to trimming and J lost 4 bases, with 4 bases between them. CDR3 DNA sequence: TGTGCCAGCAGTTTGGGATACGAGCAGTACGTC. This gives the protein CASSLGYEQYV.

This chain connects TRBV2 to TRBJ1-1, with D maybe TRBD1 (6 bases). CDR1 is SNHLY and CDR2 is FYNNEI in the germline V gene. This CDR3 comprises 14 residues. The V and J ends lost 6 bases and 7 bases respectively, with 18 bases between them. The CDR3 DNA sequence: TGTGCCAGCAGACCGACAGGAGAGGAGGGTGAAGCTTTCTTT. Its protein is CASRPTGEEGEAFF.

The gene calls are TRBV7-9 and TRBJ1-1; D might be TRBD1 (5 bases). The V gene's germline CDR1 is SEHNR and CDR2 FQNEAQ (reference sequence). V lost 3 bases, J lost 11 bases, and 13 bases lay in between. The CDR3 is 12 amino acids. The DNA of the CDR3 is TGTGCCAGCAGCTTTGGGACCGGCGGGGCTTTCTTT. Protein: CASSFGTGGAFF.